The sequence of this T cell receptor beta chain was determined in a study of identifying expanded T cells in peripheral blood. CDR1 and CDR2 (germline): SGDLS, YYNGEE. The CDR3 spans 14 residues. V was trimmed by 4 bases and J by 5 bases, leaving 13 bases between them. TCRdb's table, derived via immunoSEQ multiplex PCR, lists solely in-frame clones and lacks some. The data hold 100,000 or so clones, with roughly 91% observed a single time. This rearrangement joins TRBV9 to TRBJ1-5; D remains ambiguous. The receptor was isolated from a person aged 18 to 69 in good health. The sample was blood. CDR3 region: CASSPQIRDQPQHF. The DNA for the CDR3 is TGTGCCAGCAGCCCCCAGATCAGAGATCAGCCCCAGCATTTT.